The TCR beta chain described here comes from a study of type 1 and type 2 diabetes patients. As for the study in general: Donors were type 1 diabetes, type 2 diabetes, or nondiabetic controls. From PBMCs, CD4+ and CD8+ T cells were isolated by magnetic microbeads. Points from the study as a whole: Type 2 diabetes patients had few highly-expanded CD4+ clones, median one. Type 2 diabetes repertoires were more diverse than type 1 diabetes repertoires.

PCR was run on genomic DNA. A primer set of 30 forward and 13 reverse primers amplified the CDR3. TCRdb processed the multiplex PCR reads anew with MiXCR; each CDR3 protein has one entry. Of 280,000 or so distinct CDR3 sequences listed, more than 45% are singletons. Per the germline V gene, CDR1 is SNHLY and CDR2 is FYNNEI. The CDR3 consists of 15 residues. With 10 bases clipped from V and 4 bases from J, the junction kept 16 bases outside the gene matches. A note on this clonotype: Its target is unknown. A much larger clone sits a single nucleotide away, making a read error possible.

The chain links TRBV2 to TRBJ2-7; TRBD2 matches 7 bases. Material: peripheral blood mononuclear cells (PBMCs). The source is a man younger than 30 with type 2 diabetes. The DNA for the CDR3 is TGTGCCAACAGCCCTGGGGTTGGCGGGAGATACGAGCAGTACTTC. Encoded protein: CANSPGVGGRYEQYF.